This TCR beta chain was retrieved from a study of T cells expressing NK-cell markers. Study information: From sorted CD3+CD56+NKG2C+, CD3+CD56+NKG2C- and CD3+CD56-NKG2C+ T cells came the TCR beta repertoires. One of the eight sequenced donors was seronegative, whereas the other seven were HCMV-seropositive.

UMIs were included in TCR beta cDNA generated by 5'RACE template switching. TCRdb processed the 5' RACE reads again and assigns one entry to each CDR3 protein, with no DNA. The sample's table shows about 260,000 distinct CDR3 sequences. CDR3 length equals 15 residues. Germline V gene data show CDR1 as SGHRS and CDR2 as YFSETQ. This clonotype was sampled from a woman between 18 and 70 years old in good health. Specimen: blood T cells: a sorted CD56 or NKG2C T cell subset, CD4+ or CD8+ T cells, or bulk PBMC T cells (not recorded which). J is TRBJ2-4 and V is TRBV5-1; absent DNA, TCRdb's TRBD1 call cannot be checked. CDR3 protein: CASSVPGQGLNIQYF.